This T cell receptor beta chain emerged from a study of CD8+ T cells in alopecia areata. At the level of the study: Each day, treated patients took oral tofacitinib twice, at 5 to 10 mg per dose.

As part of sample collection, lesional scalp punch biopsies and peripheral blood were taken from alopecia areata patients. Ten or more counts support this clone. RNA was isolated and reverse transcribed to cDNA, the sequencing template. Clones were read by immunoSEQ multiplex PCR, and TCRdb kept only the in-frame ones, dropping some. The table has about 130,000 clones, about 60% seen once. Material: CD4+ T cells sorted from blood, obtained at week 0. The source is a human donor with alopecia areata.

The CDR3 nucleotides read TGTGCCAGCAGCTCCCTAGCGGGGGGCTACAATGAGCAGTTCTTC. Protein sequence: CASSSLAGGYNEQFF. This sequence joins TRBV5-6 and TRBJ2-1, with TRBD2 matching over 11 bases. Trimming took 3 bases from V and 3 from J; bases not matched to a gene: 2. Germline V gene data show CDR1 as SGHDT and CDR2 as YYEEEE. The CDR3 totals 15 residues.